One sample yielded the 3 T cell receptor beta chains listed below, sequenced in a study of early T cells in non-severe SARS-CoV-2 infection. TCRdb redid the calling of the 5' RACE reads with MiXCR, one entry per CDR3 protein. The profile shows around 27,000 distinct CDR3 sequences, under 4% of them singletons. The source material was whole blood. These receptor sequences come from an adult who was a healthcare worker with PCR-confirmed SARS-CoV-2 infection or an uninfected control (not recorded which).

This clonotype has ten or more counts. The chain links TRBV6-1 to TRBJ2-7, with 9 bases fitting TRBD1. The V gene's germline CDR1 is MNHNS and CDR2 SASEGT. The CDR3 sequence is 13 residues long. J gave up 4 bases and V 6 bases, and 4 bases lay outside the gene matches. As DNA, the CDR3 is TGTGCCAGCAGCGCCGGGACAGGGTACGAGCAGTACTTC. Protein: CASSAGTGYEQYF.

This clonotype came up many times. The chain combines TRBV11-2 with TRBJ1-4; unclear D gene. The CDR3 loop spans 13 amino acids. V lost 1 base and J lost 5, with 5 bases in between. Germline CDR1 reads SGHAT; CDR2 reads FQNNGV. The CDR3 bases are TGTGCCAGCAGCTTAGCCCTAAATGAAAAACTGTTTTTT. As protein: CASSLALNEKLFF.

Ten or more counts support this clonotype. The CDR3 is CSVGGQGKGSMNTEAFF. The CDR3 coding sequence is TGCAGCGTAGGTGGACAGGGCAAAGGGTCCATGAACACTGAAGCTTTCTTT. The J gene is TRBJ1-1, the V gene TRBV29-1; TRBD1 agrees at 8 bases. After removal of 6 bases from V and 0 bases from J, the junction contained 15 bases not matched to a gene. There are 17 residues in the CDR3. The V gene's germline CDR1 is SQVTM and CDR2 ANQGSEA.